This TCR beta chain is drawn from a study of OX40 agonist ivuxolimab in advanced cancers. Turning to this clone: What it binds is unknown.

Germline-derived CDR1 and CDR2 are DFQATT and SNEGSKA (reference sequence). Trimming took 7 bases from V and 7 from J, leaving 8 bases between them. This CDR3 is built from 10 residues. Sequenced by immunoSEQ multiplex PCR; TCRdb stores in-frame clones only, minus some. Of 72,000 or so clones in the sample, around 86% were seen once. Study-wide results and limits: The specificity for antigen of the expanded peripheral T cells was not determined.

This specimen was CD4+ or CD8+ T cells sorted from blood, taken in a trial of the OX40 agonist ivuxolimab. The chain employs TRBV20-1 and TRBJ2-1; D not certain. This clonotype was sampled from an adult with an advanced solid tumor such as melanoma, head and neck, liver or kidney cancer. CDR3 sequence (DNA): TGCAGTGTAAAGGGTAATGAGCAGTTCTTC. Protein: CSVKGNEQFF.